The 8 T cell receptor beta chains listed next were all sequenced from one sample in a study of cytotoxic CD8 clonotypes in ibrutinib-treated CLL. Sequencing was performed with immunoSEQ multiplex PCR; in TCRdb, only in-frame clones are kept and a portion is missing. The sample includes about 140,000 clones, more than 75% of them seen just once. Sequenced here: PBMCs, sampled after 36 months of ibrutinib treatment. These receptors were collected from a human donor with chronic lymphocytic leukemia.

The chain joins TRBV7-9 to TRBJ1-5, with D possibly TRBD1 on 5 matching bases. V shed 3 bases and J shed 4 bases, with 10 bases lying between them. CDR1 and CDR2 (germline): SEHNR, FQNEAQ (reference sequence). The CDR3 runs 14 residues. The CDR3 nucleotides are TGTGCCAGCAGCTTCGGGGCCACTAATCAGCCCCAGCATTTT. Translating gives CASSFGATNQPQHF.

The rearrangement joins TRBV30 to TRBJ1-5; D might be TRBD1 (6 bases). V lost 0 bases and J lost 7, with 16 bases in between. CDR1 is GTSNPN, CDR2 SVGIG, per germline (reference sequence). This CDR3 has 15 amino acids. CDR3 sequence (DNA): TGTGCCTGGAGTGTATTCGGGCAGGGGACCCAGCCCCAGCATTTT. The encoded protein is CAWSVFGQGTQPQHF.

The chain links TRBV15 to TRBJ2-1; 7 bases agree with TRBD2. Germline V lookup: CDR1 LNHNV, CDR2 YYDKDF (reference sequence). The length of the CDR3 is 14 residues. V was pared by 4 bases and J by 6 bases, with 6 bases of the junction left unmatched. The CDR3 here is CATSKRGEGNEQFF. The CDR3 DNA follows: TGTGCCACCAGCAAGCGTGGGGAGGGCAATGAGCAGTTCTTC.

The V gene is TRBV21-1, the J gene TRBJ2-7; TRBD2, as called in the table, went unchecked against the DNA. TRBV21-1 is noted as a pseudogene. This CDR3 comprises 14 residues. In DNA form, the CDR3 reads TGTGCCAACACTAGCGGGAGGCCACTTCGGGAGCAGTACTTC. This translates into CANTSGRPLREQYF.

This rearrangement joins TRBV5-8 to TRBJ1-1; 10 positions agree with TRBD1. CDR3 length: 16 residues. V was clipped by 5 bases and J by 3 bases; unmatched bases: 10. Germline CDR1 is SGHTS and CDR2 is YDEGEE. The CDR3 sequence is CASRRDRGVMDTEAFF. CDR3 DNA: TGTGCCAGCAGGAGGGACAGGGGCGTTATGGACACTGAAGCTTTCTTT.

This clone was seen a few times. This sequence joins TRBV2 and TRBJ1-4; no definite D call. There are 11 residues in the CDR3. The V end lost 8 bases, the J end lost 7 bases, and 8 bases lay between the germline ends. Per germline, CDR1 SNHLY and CDR2 FYNNEI. The CDR3 protein is CASGRGEKLFF. DNA of the CDR3: TGTGCCAGCGGGCGGGGTGAAAAACTGTTTTTT.

This sequence joins TRBV11-2 and TRBJ1-3; D is undetermined. Germline CDR1 reads SGHAT; CDR2 reads FQNNGV. The CDR3 has 15 residues. The V end lost 1 base, the J end lost 2 bases, and 9 bases lay between the germline ends. The CDR3 sequence: CASSLGRTAGNTIYF. CDR3 nucleotides: TGTGCCAGCAGCTTAGGGCGGACGGCTGGAAACACCATATATTTT.

This chain connects TRBV10-3 to TRBJ2-5; D remains unclear. Germline-derived CDR1 and CDR2 are ENHRY and SYGVKD. The V end was cut by 4 bases, the J end by 4 bases, with 13 bases between. The CDR3 is 14 amino acids. CDR3 nucleotide sequence: TGTGCCATCAGTGCCGTGGTAGACGGAGAGACCCAGTACTTC. Protein: CAISAVVDGETQYF.